This T cell receptor (beta chain) is from a study of T cell repertoires in cytomegalovirus infection. For the study at large: An indication of both CMV infection and matching HLA type came from public TCR beta signatures.

Germline assignment: CDR1 SGHTA and CDR2 FQGNSA. V lost 1 base, J lost 2 bases, and 5 bases stayed unmatched. The CDR3 loop spans 16 amino acids. This clonotype was counted many times. Its antigen is still unknown. MiXCR, run by TCRdb on the reads, gives a single entry per CDR3 protein. This table holds 310,000 or so distinct CDR3 sequences, around 9.1% found once. Study results and caveats: The cumulative frequency of public TCR beta families distinguished individuals who carried CMV together with the relevant HLA.

The chain uses TRBV7-2 and TRBJ2-1; 7 bases map to TRBD2. Sequenced: PBMCs. This clonotype originated in a human donor in good health (CMV status not recorded). Some clones in this sample may be carry-over from other donors' samples. The CDR3 DNA sequence: TGTGCCAGCAGCTTAGGGGTTGGGGGGGCCTACAATGAGCAGTTCTTC. Residues: CASSLGVGGAYNEQFF.